Presented here are 19 T cell receptor beta chains from one specimen sequenced in a study of blood T cells in healthy people across ages. The authors ran a second PCR of about 7 to 11 cycles using a sample-barcoded 5' primer and a J-beta primer mix. TCRdb analysed the 5' RACE reads with MiXCR anew, one entry per CDR3 protein. Of roughly 500,000 distinct CDR3 sequences listed, approximately 30% are singletons. What was sequenced was blood. All receptors derive from a woman in her seventies in good health.

This clonotype has a count of ten or more. The chain carries TRBV29-1 and TRBJ2-1; D possibly corresponds to TRBD2 (6 bases). Germline values: CDR1 SQVTM, CDR2 ANQGSEA. The V end lost 8 bases, the J end lost 5 bases, and 16 bases lay between the germline ends. The CDR3 runs to 13 residues. The CDR3 nucleotides are TGCAGCCACAACGGGGGTTGGGACAATGAGCAGTTCTTC. Translated, it gives CSHNGGWDNEQFF.

The gene calls are TRBV29-1 and TRBJ1-2, with D unclear. V was trimmed by 3 bases and J by 4 bases, leaving 9 bases between them. Germline assignment: CDR1 SQVTM and CDR2 ANQGSEA. The CDR3 is made up of 12 amino acids. This CDR3 reads CSVDTAGYGYTF. Written as DNA, the CDR3 is TGCAGCGTTGATACCGCAGGCTATGGCTACACCTTC.

There are many counts of this clonotype. The rearrangement links TRBV28 to TRBJ2-7; D is possibly TRBD1 or TRBD2 (5 bases each). Between the trimmed V and J ends, which lost 5 bases and 10 bases, there was a span of 12 bases. The CDR3 consists of 11 residues. CDR1 is MDHEN, CDR2 SYDVKM, per germline. This CDR3 reads CASSLERGQYF. For the CDR3, the DNA is TGTGCCAGCAGTCTCGAGAGGGGCCAGTACTTC.

This sequence joins TRBV3-1 and TRBJ2-7; TRBD2 agrees at 7 bases. Losses at the gene ends were 4 bases for V and 7 bases for J; bases not matched to a gene: 10. The CDR3 spans 14 residues. Per germline, CDR1 LGHDT and CDR2 YNNKEL (reference sequence). CDR3 coding DNA: TGTGCCAGCAGCCTTCCTGAGCGGGGAGGAGAGCAGTACTTC. Its translation: CASSLPERGGEQYF.

This chain links TRBV7-2 with TRBJ2-5; 9 bases map to TRBD1. The assigned J gene may be wrong: the sequence end matches TRBJ2-7 better. The CDR3 loop spans 15 amino acids. Germline V gives CDR1 SGHTA, CDR2 FQGNSA. CDR3 in DNA: TGTGCCAGCAGCTATTCCCGGGACAGGGTAACCGAGCAGTACTTC. It translates to CASSYSRDRVTEQYF.

The sample holds a few counts of this clonotype. The chain employs TRBV25-1 and TRBJ2-3; weak D call: TRBD1 (6 bases). The V gene lost 6 bases and the J gene lost 1 base, with 11 bases spanning the gap. From germline, CDR1 is MGHDK and CDR2 SYGVNS. The CDR3 totals 14 residues. The CDR3 loop reads CASSRDIRTDTQYF. The CDR3 coding sequence is TGTGCCAGCAGCCGGGACATCCGCACAGATACGCAGTATTTT.

This chain uses TRBV18 with TRBJ2-1, with unresolved D. The J call is in doubt because the DNA end fits TRBJ2-5 better. Germline CDR1 is KGHSH and CDR2 is LQKENI. The CDR3 contains 22 residues. The CDR3 spells CASSQDIQRTLASLVKEETQYF. In DNA, the CDR3 is TGTGCCAGCTCACAAGATATACAAAGGACCCTCGCCTCTCTAGTTAAGGAAGAGACCCAGTACTTC.

This sequence joins TRBV7-9 and TRBJ2-7; D is possibly TRBD1 (5 bases). Germline V gene data show CDR1 as SEHNR and CDR2 as FQNEAQ (reference sequence). The CDR3 consists of 15 residues. The ends were cut back, 3 bases at V and 1 base at J, with 13 bases in the middle. CDR3 DNA: TGTGCCAGCAGCTTCCAGGGTGGAGCATCCTACGAGCAGTACTTC. It encodes CASSFQGGASYEQYF.

This clonotype has only a few counts. The chain links TRBV6-5 to TRBJ2-5, with TRBD1 as a possible D gene (6 bases). Germline CDR1 MNHEY, CDR2 SVGAGI. The CDR3 sequence is 14 residues long. V was pared by 5 bases and J by 5 bases, with 15 bases between. Here the CDR3 DNA reads TGTGCCAGCAGTCCAACAGGGTATGCGGAGACCCAGTACTTC. This translates into CASSPTGYAETQYF.

V usage is TRBV20-1 and J usage is TRBJ1-5; D call uncertain. The CDR3 loop spans 15 amino acids. The germline V and J ends were trimmed by 2 bases and 4 bases, with 15 bases remaining between them. CDR1 is DFQATT, CDR2 SNEGSKA, per germline (reference sequence). The CDR3 spells CSARYLPNLNQPQHF. Written as DNA, the CDR3 is TGCAGTGCTAGATATCTTCCCAACTTAAATCAGCCCCAGCATTTT.

This clonotype has only a few counts. CDR3 amino acids: CASSHRTGENEKLFF. DNA of the CDR3: TGTGCCAGCAGCCACCGGACAGGCGAAAATGAAAAACTGTTTTTT. The chain uses TRBV3-1 and TRBJ1-4; 7 nucleotides line up with TRBD1. The CDR3 runs 15 residues. The germline V gene encodes CDR1 LGHDT and CDR2 YNNKEL (reference sequence). The ends lost 3 bases at V and 5 bases at J; junction bases unmatched: 6. Using reference TRBV3-1 and TRBJ1-4 for the parts outside the CDR3, the full variable domain is DTAVSQTPKYLVTQMGNDKSIKCEQNLGHDTMYWYKQDSKKFLKIMFSYNNKELIINETVPNRFSPKSPDKAHLNLHINSLELGDSAVYFCASSHRTGENEKLFFGSGTQLSVL.

This clonotype has only a few counts. V is TRBV24-1 and J is TRBJ2-2; D is perhaps TRBD1 (7 bases). The CDR3 sequence is 16 residues long. Trimming removed 6 bases at V and 0 bases at J, with 13 bases between. CDR1 and CDR2 from the germline V gene are KGHDR and SFDVKD. CDR3 loop: CATSSQGTSNTGELFF. The CDR3 coding sequence is TGTGCCACCAGTTCACAGGGGACTTCGAACACCGGGGAGCTGTTTTTT.

This clonotype was observed a few times. The V call is TRBV19, the J call TRBJ2-2; no reliable D call. This CDR3 has 15 residues. V was cut by 6 bases and J by 9 bases, with 20 bases left in between. CDR1 LNHDA and CDR2 SQIVND come from the germline V gene (reference sequence). The DNA of the CDR3 is TGTGCCAGTAGACCAATTTTACAACAGAGCCGGGAGCTGTTTTTT. Translation gives CASRPILQQSRELFF.

A few counts support this clonotype. The J gene is TRBJ1-2, the V gene TRBV6-2 or TRBV6-3; D is unclear. Trimming took off 8 bases at V and 4 bases at J, with 14 bases between the two ends. This CDR3 is built from 13 residues. Germline V CDR1 and CDR2: MNHEY, SVGEGT. CDR3: CASHRTGVYGYTF. The CDR3 bases are TGTGCCAGCCATCGGACGGGCGTCTATGGCTACACCTTC.

The rearrangement uses TRBV20-1 and TRBJ2-7, with 10 bases lining up with TRBD1. CDR1 is DFQATT, CDR2 SNEGSKA, per germline (reference sequence). The length of the CDR3 is 14 residues. Unmatched junction bases numbered 7, after V lost 1 base and J lost 7 bases. In DNA form, the CDR3 reads TGCAGTGCTAGAGCTGGGACAGGGGCAAGTGAGCAGTACTTC. This gives the protein CSARAGTGASEQYF.

The sample holds a few counts of this clonotype. The chain couples TRBV5-6 to TRBJ1-6; the D is unclear. The CDR3 sequence is 14 residues long. Trimming stripped 0 bases from V and 9 bases from J, with 10 bases between. CDR1 and CDR2 (germline): SGHDT, YYEEEE. The CDR3 DNA sequence: TGTGCCAGCAGCTTGGACCGATTTGGTTCACCCCTCCACTTT. Protein sequence: CASSLDRFGSPLHF.

The V call is TRBV20-1, the J call TRBJ1-1, with 8 bases that match TRBD1. The CDR3 is 12 residues long. Germline V CDR1 and CDR2: DFQATT, SNEGSKA (reference sequence). V was clipped by 6 bases and J by 4 bases; unmatched bases: 4. This CDR3 is CSARTGFTEAFF. Written as DNA, the CDR3 is TGCAGTGCGCGGACAGGGTTCACTGAAGCTTTCTTT.

The V gene is TRBV4-3, the J gene TRBJ2-5; no firm D call. The CDR3 consists of 14 residues. Trimming stripped 1 base from V and 1 base from J, with 7 bases between. Germline values: CDR1 LGHNA, CDR2 YSLEER. CDR3 loop: CASSQVITQETQYF. The DNA of the CDR3 is TGCGCCAGCAGCCAAGTGATTACCCAAGAGACCCAGTACTTC.

The chain carries TRBV29-1 and TRBJ2-5; 11 bases are shared with TRBD2. The DNA end is a closer match to TRBJ2-1, so the J assignment may be wrong. The germline gives CDR1 SQVTM, CDR2 ANQGSEA. This CDR3 spans 13 amino acids. This CDR3 is CSGSGGASNEQFF. The CDR3 DNA sequence: TGCAGCGGTAGCGGGGGGGCCAGCAATGAGCAGTTCTTC.